This T cell receptor (beta chain) derives from a study of radiotherapy plus CTLA-4 blockade in lung cancer. The protocol was immunoSEQ multiplex PCR, while the TCRdb copy is restricted to in-frame clones and leaves out a portion. Of tens of thousands of clones in the sample, around four fifths are singletons; the top ten hold 0.82%. This clone was seen a handful of times. Antigen unknown. Broader study findings: Expansion of tumor-derived TCR clones was observed in blood after radiotherapy plus ipilimumab.

Germline trimming cut 5 bases from V and 6 bases from J; bases unmatched to any gene: 12. The CDR3 length is 16 residues. The input for sequencing was peripheral blood, taken from a patient treated with radiotherapy plus ipilimumab. The chain uses TRBV5-7 and TRBJ1-2; 11 bases map to TRBD1. TRBV5-7 is marked as an open reading frame, function uncertain. This TCR was sampled from a human donor with non-small cell lung cancer who had stable disease on radiotherapy plus ipilimumab. DNA of the CDR3: TGTGCCAGCAGAAAAACCGGGACAGGGGGAGGCGATGGCTACACCTTC. Protein product: CASRKTGTGGGDGYTF.